Listed here are 25 T cell receptor beta chains from one sample, sequenced in a study of blood T cell repertoires in COVID-19. Generated by immunoSEQ multiplex PCR, the TCRdb table keeps only in-frame clones and is missing some. Found here are under 250,000 clones, 70% to 90% of them singletons; the top ten hold roughly 10%. The sample comprised PBMCs or T cells enriched from blood (not recorded which). Receptors were obtained from a man aged 25 to 40 who had recovered from COVID-19.

The chain joins TRBV5-1 to TRBJ1-5; 8 positions match TRBD1. Trimming at V came to 5 bases and at J to 3 bases, leaving 7 bases not matched to a gene. In germline, CDR1 is SGHRS, CDR2 YFSETQ. The CDR3 is 15 amino acids. The CDR3 region is CASSLSTGDNQPQHF. Here the CDR3 DNA reads TGCGCCAGCAGTCTCTCGACAGGGGACAATCAGCCCCAGCATTTT.

This clone was seen a single time. V is TRBV29-1 and J is TRBJ1-3; D not resolved. Germline V gene lookup returns CDR1 SQVTM and CDR2 ANQGSEA. The CDR3 totals 11 residues. V lost 4 bases, J lost 4 bases, and 5 bases lay in between. CDR3 amino acids: CSVVVGNTIYF. As DNA, the CDR3 is TGCAGCGTTGTAGTCGGAAACACCATATATTTT.

The V and J genes are TRBV6-5 and TRBJ1-1, with D tentatively TRBD1 (5 bases). Germline lookup yields CDR1 MNHEY and CDR2 SVGAGI. V lost 7 bases to trimming and J lost 2 bases, with 11 bases between them. The CDR3 consists of 13 residues. In nucleotides, the CDR3 is TGTGCCAGCAACAGGAAGGGCAACACTGAAGCTTTCTTT. Translated: CASNRKGNTEAFF.

The rearrangement joins TRBV6-5 to TRBJ1-2, with 10 bases lining up with TRBD1. Germline loops: CDR1 MNHEY, CDR2 SVGAGI. The CDR3 consists of 15 residues. V dropped 6 bases and J dropped 5; count of bases not matched to a gene: 9. In nucleotides, the CDR3 is TGTGCCAGCAGCTCGCTCGGGACAGGGGAGTATGGCTACACCTTC. Translation gives CASSSLGTGEYGYTF.

The chain links TRBV10-3 to TRBJ2-3, with TRBD2 matching over 10 bases. Germline V gene lookup returns CDR1 ENHRY and CDR2 SYGVKD. After removal of 4 bases from V and 5 bases from J, the junction contained 9 bases not matched to a gene. The CDR3 spans 16 residues. The CDR3 nucleotides read TGTGCCATCAGTGCGGCGCTAGCGGGAGTAGGAGATACGCAGTATTTT. It yields the protein CAISAALAGVGDTQYF.

The count of this clone is one. V and J are TRBV28 and TRBJ2-1, with D tentatively TRBD2 (6 bases). CDR3 size: 16 residues. Germline V CDR1 and CDR2: MDHEN, SYDVKM. Between the trimmed V and J ends, which lost 3 bases and 1 base, there was a span of 13 bases. In DNA, the CDR3 is TGTGCCAGCAGTTTGACGGGAGAGAGGTCCTACAATGAGCAGTTCTTC. Protein: CASSLTGERSYNEQFF.

This clone was seen only once. The chain couples TRBV18 to TRBJ1-1, with D possibly matching TRBD1 (5 bases). Per the germline V gene, CDR1 is KGHSH and CDR2 is LQKENI. V was cut by 5 bases and J by 4 bases, with 11 bases left in between. CDR3 size: 13 residues. The DNA of the CDR3 is TGTGCCAGCTCAAGCCAGGGTAGCACTGAAGCTTTCTTT. Translated, it gives CASSSQGSTEAFF. Supplemented by reference TRBV18 and TRBJ1-1, the full variable domain reads NAGVMQNPRHLVRRRGQEARLRCSPMKGHSHVYWYRQLPEEGLKFMVYLQKENIIDESGMPKERFSAEFPKEGPSILRIQQVVRGDSAAYFCASSSQGSTEAFFGQGTRLTVV.

V is TRBV7-8 and J is TRBJ1-5, with 9 bases matching TRBD1. CDR1 SGHVS and CDR2 FQNEAQ come from the germline V gene. The CDR3 is 16 residues long. Trimming cost V 1 base and J 6 bases; bases outside gene matches: 7. CDR3 protein: CASSLVGGQGGQPQHF. The CDR3, as DNA: TGTGCCAGCAGCTTAGTGGGGGGACAGGGCGGTCAGCCCCAGCATTTT. Full variable domain (missing parts from reference TRBV7-8 and TRBJ1-5): GAGVSQSPRYKVAKRGQDVALRCDPISGHVSLFWYQQALGQGPEFLTYFQNEAQLDKSGLPSDRFFAERPEGSVSTLKIQRTQQEDSAVYLCASSLVGGQGGQPQHFGDGTRLSIL.

This rearrangement joins TRBV21-1 to TRBJ2-7; the table's D call, TRBD2, has no DNA check behind it. TRBV21-1 is a documented pseudogene. The CDR3 has 17 residues. The CDR3: CASGAGATSGRVNEQYF. The CDR3 DNA is TGTGCCAGCGGGGCAGGAGCTACTAGCGGGAGGGTCAACGAGCAGTACTTC.

The chain links TRBV29-1 to TRBJ2-5; maybe TRBD2 (6 bases). The V gene's germline CDR1 is SQVTM and CDR2 ANQGSEA. This CDR3 is built from 12 residues. V dropped 4 bases and J dropped 4 bases, with 10 bases sitting between them. CDR3 nucleotides: TGCAGCGTTGTCCAGGGAGGAGAGACCCAGTACTTC. Residues: CSVVQGGETQYF.

This clone was seen a handful of times. J is TRBJ2-1 and V is TRBV7-3; perhaps TRBD2 as D (6 bases). The CDR3 contains 13 residues. Trimming took 5 bases from V and 10 from J, leaving 15 bases between them. Germline loops: CDR1 SGHTA, CDR2 FQGTGA. CDR3 coding DNA: TGTGCCAGCAGCACCCGGGGCGCGGGGGAGCAGTTCTTC. The encoded protein is CASSTRGAGEQFF.

The J gene is TRBJ1-2, the V gene TRBV27; no clear D gene. Germline CDR1 reads MNHEY; CDR2 reads SMNVEV (reference sequence). Trimming stripped 3 bases from V and 4 bases from J, with 9 bases between. The CDR3 has 13 residues. DNA for the CDR3: TGTGCCAGCAGTTTTAGCAGCAGCTATGGCTACACCTTC. As protein: CASSFSSSYGYTF.

V gene TRBV28 combines with J gene TRBJ1-5; D perhaps matches TRBD1 (5 bases). The CDR3 sequence is 15 residues long. Trimming removed 7 bases at V and 4 bases at J, with 17 bases between. Germline V lookup: CDR1 MDHEN, CDR2 SYDVKM. CDR3 sequence reads: CASTFPRGLNQPQHF. The CDR3 DNA reads TGTGCCAGCACCTTCCCTAGGGGCCTTAATCAGCCCCAGCATTTT. The full variable domain, with the rest looked up from reference TRBV28 and TRBJ1-5, is DVKVTQSSRYLVKRTGEKVFLECVQDMDHENMFWYRQDPGLGLRLIYFSYDVKMKEKGDIPEGYSVSREKKERFSLILESASTNQTSMYLCASTFPRGLNQPQHFGDGTRLSIL.

The genes are TRBV9 and TRBJ1-4, with a weak D call TRBD1 (6 bases). CDR3 length: 15 residues. Trimming stripped 4 bases from V and 3 bases from J, with 13 bases between. CDR1 SGDLS and CDR2 YYNGEE come from the germline V gene. The CDR3 nucleotides read TGTGCCAGCAGCACCGACAGGCCCCCTAATGAAAAACTGTTTTTT. The encoded protein is CASSTDRPPNEKLFF.

The chain recombines TRBV6-1 with TRBJ1-4; 9 bases align to TRBD1. The ends lost 2 bases at V and 6 bases at J; junction bases unmatched: 4. Germline CDR1 MNHNS, CDR2 SASEGT. The CDR3 totals 15 residues. CDR3 residues: CASSELGTGHEKLFF. CDR3 DNA sequence: TGTGCCAGCAGTGAATTGGGGACAGGGCATGAAAAACTGTTTTTT.

The chain is built from TRBV11-1 and TRBJ2-5; 7 positions match TRBD1. The CDR3 has 16 residues. Germline V gene lookup returns CDR1 SGHAT and CDR2 FQDESV (reference sequence). With 5 bases clipped from V and 1 base from J, the junction kept 10 bases outside the gene matches. The chain's CDR3 is CASSPRDRSRQETQYF. CDR3 sequence (DNA): TGTGCCAGCAGCCCCAGGGACAGAAGTCGCCAAGAGACCCAGTACTTC.

This chain joins TRBV5-1 and TRBJ1-2, with 7 nucleotides matching TRBD1. Germline V gene lookup returns CDR1 SGHRS and CDR2 YFSETQ. The CDR3 has 13 amino acids. Trimming took 5 bases from V and 8 from J; bases not matched to a gene: 9. The CDR3 nucleotides are TGCGCCAGCAGGAGGGCAGGGGGACGAGGCTACACCTTC. Protein sequence: CASRRAGGRGYTF. Full variable domain (rest looked up from reference TRBV5-1 and TRBJ1-2): KAGVTQTPRYLIKTRGQQVTLSCSPISGHRSVSWYQQTPGQGLQFLFEYFSETQRNKGNFPGRFSGRQFSNSRSEMNVSTLELGDSALYLCASRRAGGRGYTFGSGTRLTVV.

The V call is TRBV7-6, the J call TRBJ2-2; 7 nucleotides align to TRBD2. There are 15 residues in the CDR3. Germline CDR1 SGHVS, CDR2 FNYEAQ. The junction had 0 bases not matched to a gene; V was cut back by 1 base and J by 1 base. The CDR3 DNA is TGTGCCAGCAGCTTAGTAGCGGGGAACACCGGGGAGCTGTTTTTT. Residues: CASSLVAGNTGELFF. Together with reference TRBV7-6 and TRBJ2-2, the CDR3 gives the full variable domain: GAGVSQSPRYKVTKRGQDVALRCDPISGHVSLYWYRQALGQGPEFLTYFNYEAQQDKSGLPNDRFSAERPEGSISTLTIQRTEQRDSAMYRCASSLVAGNTGELFFGEGSRLTVL.

The rearrangement joins TRBV5-1 to TRBJ2-3; D is unclear. V was clipped by 7 bases and J by 0 bases, with 6 bases between them. Germline V gene data show CDR1 as SGHRS and CDR2 as YFSETQ. The CDR3 spans 12 residues. CDR3 nucleotides: TGCGCCAGCGGCCCTAGCACAGATACGCAGTATTTT. It translates to CASGPSTDTQYF.

The chain recombines TRBV28 with TRBJ2-1, with D maybe TRBD1 (7 bases). V lost 7 bases and J lost 6, with 22 bases in between. From germline, CDR1 is MDHEN and CDR2 SYDVKM. This CDR3 has 16 residues. The DNA of the CDR3 is TGTGCCAGCACCTCTCTCGACAGGGTGCGGGGCAATGAGCAGTTCTTC. Protein: CASTSLDRVRGNEQFF.

This chain connects TRBV28 to TRBJ1-6, with 11 nucleotides matching TRBD1. Unmatched junction bases numbered 23, after V lost 4 bases and J lost 15 bases. CDR3 size: 19 residues. Looked up from germline, CDR1 is MDHEN and CDR2 is SYDVKM. This chain's CDR3 is CASSSGTGGSIFSFRILHF. The DNA for the CDR3 is TGTGCCAGCAGTTCCGGGACAGGGGGTTCTATTTTCTCTTTCCGCATCCTCCACTTT. The variable domain in full, with the rest retrieved from reference TRBV28 and TRBJ1-6, is DVKVTQSSRYLVKRTGEKVFLECVQDMDHENMFWYRQDPGLGLRLIYFSYDVKMKEKGDIPEGYSVSREKKERFSLILESASTNQTSMYLCASSSGTGGSIFSFRILHFGNGTRLTVT.

This sequence joins TRBV27 and TRBJ2-1, with 10 bases lining up with TRBD2. The CDR3 runs 16 residues. Looked up from germline, CDR1 is MNHEY and CDR2 is SMNVEV (reference sequence). The V gene end was trimmed by 5 bases and the J gene end by 6 bases; junction bases not matched to a gene: 10. CDR3 nucleotides: TGTGCCAGCAGTCCCTACCTAGCGGGGGAGTTCAATGAGCAGTTCTTC. This sequence encodes CASSPYLAGEFNEQFF.

The chain has TRBV10-3 and TRBJ1-2; TRBD1 is a possible D gene (6 bases). Trimming removed 8 bases from V and 7 bases from J, with 14 bases in between. The CDR3 spans 12 residues. From germline, CDR1 is ENHRY and CDR2 SYGVKD. CDR3 amino acids: CAIGEGGRGYTF. The CDR3 DNA reads TGTGCCATCGGGGAGGGGGGCCGTGGCTACACCTTC.

This sequence joins TRBV29-1 and TRBJ2-7; TRBD1 matches 10 bases. The V and J ends lost 6 bases and 2 bases, in that order; junction bases with no gene match: 10. The germline CDR1 and CDR2 sequences are SQVTM and ANQGSEA. The CDR3 covers 15 residues. The CDR3: CSVRPQTGGTYEQYF. CDR3 nucleotide sequence: TGCAGCGTCAGGCCTCAGACAGGGGGCACCTACGAGCAGTACTTC.

The chain has TRBV15 and TRBJ2-5, with a weak D call TRBD1 (5 bases). CDR1 LNHNV and CDR2 YYDKDF come from the germline V gene (reference sequence). This CDR3 has 16 amino acids. V was clipped by 3 bases and J by 4 bases, with 18 bases between them. The DNA of the CDR3 is TGTGCCACCAGCAGCCAGGACAAACGCCAGGGAGAGACCCAGTACTTC. Protein product: CATSSQDKRQGETQYF.